This TCR beta chain was sequenced for a study of blood T cells in healthy people across ages. Then a second PCR, running about 7 to 11 cycles, was carried out with a sample-barcoded 5' primer and a J-beta primer mix. A template-switch adaptor containing 12 random nucleotides labeled each cDNA molecule. TCRdb itself ran the 5' RACE reads through MiXCR, one entry per CDR3 protein. This sample has under 2 million distinct CDR3 sequences, with approximately 32% found just once. The source material was blood. This clonotype was sampled from a woman aged 30 to 39 in good health.

The CDR3 sequence is CASSFKTYPYEQYF. The CDR3 DNA follows: TGTGCCAGCAGTTTTAAGACATACCCCTACGAGCAGTACTTC. The chain combines TRBV28 with TRBJ2-7; D is uncertain. The ends were cut back, 3 bases at V and 2 bases at J, with 11 bases in the middle. The germline gives CDR1 MDHEN, CDR2 SYDVKM. The CDR3 runs to 14 residues.